The 14 T cell receptor beta chains reported below all come from one sample, sequenced in a study of blood T cell repertoires in COVID-19. TCRdb's copy holds only in-frame clones and misses some; the assay was immunoSEQ multiplex PCR. The data show some 40,000 clones, approximately 90% seen once. Sequenced input: peripheral blood. The receptors were gathered from a man in his fifties with active COVID-19.

The chain is built from TRBV6-5 and TRBJ2-7; D remains ambiguous. Germline loops: CDR1 MNHEY, CDR2 SVGAGI. V was trimmed by 6 bases and J by 0 bases, leaving 9 bases between them. This CDR3 is 13 amino acids long. CDR3: CASSPFSSYEQYF. The CDR3 nucleotides are TGTGCCAGCAGCCCCTTTAGCTCCTACGAGCAGTACTTC.

The chain joins TRBV7-3 to TRBJ2-1; weak D call: TRBD1 (6 bases). The germline V gene encodes CDR1 SGHTA and CDR2 FQGTGA. Trimming shortened V by 0 bases and J by 7 bases, and 10 bases separated the two germline ends. The CDR3 totals 14 residues. The CDR3 reads CASSLTGQGNEQFF. Here the CDR3 DNA reads TGTGCCAGCAGCTTAACGGGTCAGGGGAATGAGCAGTTCTTC.

The chain joins TRBV4-1 to TRBJ2-1; TRBD2 might be the D (5 bases). This CDR3 has 17 residues. Germline CDR1 and CDR2: MGHRA and YSYEKL. Trimming pared 0 bases from V and 0 bases from J, leaving 12 bases between. CDR3 in DNA: TGCGCCAGCAGCCAAGAACCAAGCGGCTCCTCCTACAATGAGCAGTTCTTC. This translates into CASSQEPSGSSYNEQFF.

CDR3 sequence (DNA): TGTGCCAGCAGCCAGCCCGAGGGAGGGGCTGGGGCCAACGTCCTGACTTTC. Encoded protein: CASSQPEGGAGANVLTF. V usage is TRBV3-1 (or the pseudogene TRBV3-2) and J usage is TRBJ2-6; 7 bases are shared with TRBD2. Germline loops: CDR1 LGHDT, CDR2 YNNKEL (reference sequence). Unmatched junction bases numbered 7, after V lost 3 bases and J lost 2 bases. The CDR3 runs to 17 residues.

The V and J genes are TRBV6-2 or TRBV6-3 and TRBJ1-2; TRBD1 might be the D (5 bases). V lost 5 bases and J 4 bases, leaving 14 bases between the germline ends. The CDR3 runs 14 residues. The germline V gene encodes CDR1 MNHEY and CDR2 SVGEGT. The CDR3 reads CASSTHRNSYGYTF. CDR3 in DNA: TGTGCCAGCAGTACACACAGGAATAGCTATGGCTACACCTTC.

The count of this clone is one. The rearrangement joins TRBV18 to TRBJ1-1; 9 bases map to TRBD1. This CDR3 spans 13 amino acids. Germline V gene data show CDR1 as KGHSH and CDR2 as LQKENI. The V gene end was trimmed by 5 bases and the J gene end by 6 bases; junction bases not matched to a gene: 4. The CDR3 DNA reads as TGTGCCAGCTCAGGGACAGGGACCGCTGAAGCTTTCTTT. Its protein product is CASSGTGTAEAFF.

This chain joins TRBV6-6 and TRBJ1-1; 8 nucleotides line up with TRBD1. Losses at the gene ends were 5 bases for V and 1 base for J; bases not matched to a gene: 9. The CDR3 covers 16 residues. Germline V gene lookup returns CDR1 MNHNY and CDR2 SVGAGI (reference sequence). The DNA of the CDR3 is TGTGCCAGCAGTCGTAACCGCGGACAGGGGAACACTGAAGCTTTCTTT. Translating it yields CASSRNRGQGNTEAFF.

This clone was detected once. The rearrangement joins TRBV30 to TRBJ2-1, with 7 positions matching TRBD2. After removal of 4 bases from V and 0 bases from J, the junction contained 6 bases not matched to a gene. CDR1 and CDR2 from the germline V gene are GTSNPN and SVGIG (reference sequence). The CDR3 length is 15 residues. Here the CDR3 reads CAWTGGSSSYNEQFF. CDR3 nucleotide sequence: TGTGCCTGGACCGGGGGGTCGAGCTCCTACAATGAGCAGTTCTTC.

The rearrangement uses TRBV6-6 and TRBJ1-2, with a weak D call TRBD1 (5 bases). V lost 0 bases, J lost 8 bases, and 10 bases lay in between. CDR3 length: 13 residues. The germline gives CDR1 MNHNY, CDR2 SVGAGI (reference sequence). In DNA form, the CDR3 reads TGTGCCAGCAGTTACTCAGGGGCGAGAGGCTACACCTTC. Amino acids: CASSYSGARGYTF.

The chain couples TRBV19 to TRBJ2-1, with D unresolved. V was shortened by 8 bases and J by 1 base, with 3 bases between the two germline ends. The CDR3 covers 11 residues. Germline V gene lookup returns CDR1 LNHDA and CDR2 SQIVND (reference sequence). The CDR3: CASSSYNEQFF. The CDR3 nucleotides read TGTGCCAGTTCTTCCTACAATGAGCAGTTCTTC.

This sequence joins TRBV19 and TRBJ2-1, with D hard to call. Germline-derived CDR1 and CDR2 are LNHDA and SQIVND (reference sequence). The CDR3 is 13 residues long. V lost 8 bases to trimming and J lost 4 bases, with 12 bases between them. The CDR3 loop reads CASRLDTYNEQFF. DNA of the CDR3: TGTGCCAGTCGGTTAGACACTTACAATGAGCAGTTCTTC.

This chain uses TRBV7-3 with TRBJ2-1; TRBD1 might be the D (5 bases). CDR1 SGHTA and CDR2 FQGTGA come from the germline V gene. This CDR3 is built from 12 residues. V shed 5 bases and J shed 9 bases, with 11 bases lying between them. The CDR3 DNA reads TGTGCCAGCAGCCCCCAGGGCACTGAGCAGTTCTTC. This translates into CASSPQGTEQFF.

The chain joins TRBV15 to TRBJ2-7; D not certain. Trimming pared 0 bases from V and 0 bases from J, leaving 6 bases between. The CDR3 totals 14 residues. The germline V gene encodes CDR1 LNHNV and CDR2 YYDKDF (reference sequence). This CDR3 is CATSRDASSYEQYF. The CDR3 DNA follows: TGTGCCACCAGCAGAGATGCCAGCTCCTACGAGCAGTACTTC.

The rearrangement uses TRBV11-2 and TRBJ2-1, with D possibly TRBD1 on 5 matching bases. Germline-derived CDR1 and CDR2 are SGHAT and FQNNGV. The V gene lost 7 bases and the J gene lost 3 bases, with 10 bases spanning the gap. The CDR3 consists of 13 residues. The CDR3, as DNA: TGTGCCAGCACTCGTGACAGCTACAATGAGCAGTTCTTC. This gives the protein CASTRDSYNEQFF.